This T cell receptor beta chain comes out of a study of cytomegalovirus exposure and HLA in healthy donors. In regard to this clone: Its cognate antigen is unknown.

Deletions cut 10 bases from V and 5 bases from J, with 15 bases between. The CDR3 is 12 residues long. CDR1 MGHDK and CDR2 SYGVNS come from the germline V gene. Findings and caveats of the study: The authors reported that TCR beta sequences could predict HLA-A and HLA-B alleles. These predictions were accurate for most subjects in the first cohort. It emerged from a later analysis that several of the most significant clusters appeared to be linked to common viral pathogens. A few V segments could not be told apart, such as TRBV6-2 and TRBV6-3, and were left out.

The PCR made use of 60 Vbeta and 13 Jbeta primers. In the original processing: Per a later analysis, the number of unique TCR beta chains was about 78 million, of which roughly 11 million were shared. The assay was immunoSEQ multiplex PCR, and TCRdb's table has in-frame clones only and misses some. Clonal size and the V and J genes are those of that table, whereas D and trimming came from the DNA. The sample yields 150,000 to 200,000 clones, under 80% seen once. Sequences were obtained from PBMCs. This sequence was found in a human donor in good health. The rearrangement links TRBV25-1 to TRBJ2-7; D is perhaps TRBD1 (6 bases). The CDR3 loop is CATSRDMHEQYF. The CDR3 region has the DNA TGTGCCACCTCCCGGGACATGCACGAGCAGTACTTC.